This entry features one T cell receptor (beta chain) sequence. Under the authors' procedure: Cell counts per sample came from amplifying reference gene primers. Measured with immunoSEQ multiplex PCR; TCRdb has only the in-frame clones, and not every one. V, J and clone size are those of that table, while D and trimming were read from the DNA. This sample has roughly 170,000 clones, with around 85% found just once. These data come from a study of blood T cell repertoires in COVID-19. On the study more broadly: Sources were T cells, B-cell-depleted T cells, or PBMCs; the material itself was cDNA or gDNA.

CDR3 size: 14 residues. Unmatched junction bases numbered 2, after V lost 1 base and J lost 5 bases. CDR1 MGHDK and CDR2 SYGVNS come from the germline V gene. Material: peripheral blood. The chain joins TRBV25-1 to TRBJ1-5; 7 bases are a match to TRBD1. The receptor comes from a man aged 65 to 79 with active or convalescent COVID-19. This chain's CDR3 is CASSESRGDQPQHF. CDR3 nucleotide sequence: TGTGCCAGCAGTGAATCCAGGGGGGATCAGCCCCAGCATTTT.